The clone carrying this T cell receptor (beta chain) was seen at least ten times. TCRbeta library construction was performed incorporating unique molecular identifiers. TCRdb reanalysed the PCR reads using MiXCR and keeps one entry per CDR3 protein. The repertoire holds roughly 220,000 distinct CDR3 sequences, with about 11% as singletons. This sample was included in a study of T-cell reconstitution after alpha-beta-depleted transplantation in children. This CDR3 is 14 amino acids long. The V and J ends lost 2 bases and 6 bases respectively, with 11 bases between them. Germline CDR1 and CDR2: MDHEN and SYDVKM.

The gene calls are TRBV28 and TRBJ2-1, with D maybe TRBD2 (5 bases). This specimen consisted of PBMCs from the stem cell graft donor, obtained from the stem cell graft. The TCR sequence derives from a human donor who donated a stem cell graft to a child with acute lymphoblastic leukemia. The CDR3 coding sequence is TGTGCCAGCAGTTTACGGAGGCAGTTCAATGAGCAGTTCTTC. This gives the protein CASSLRRQFNEQFF.